Below, 27 T cell receptor beta chains from the same sample are listed, as sequenced in a study of T cell changes during pregnancy in multiple sclerosis. The protocol was immunoSEQ multiplex PCR, while the TCRdb copy is restricted to in-frame clones and leaves out a portion. Of about 26,000 clones listed, 89% are singletons. The sequences come from CD8+ T cells from peripheral blood mononuclear cells, collected in the second trimester of pregnancy. These receptors all stem from a female donor with multiple sclerosis, enrolled in a pregnancy study.

This CDR3 is CASSQDWWVGLAEVSEQFF. The CDR3 DNA reads TGCGCCAGCAGCCAAGATTGGTGGGTAGGACTAGCAGAGGTGAGTGAGCAGTTCTTC. The J gene is TRBJ2-1, the V gene TRBV4-3, with 8 bases that match TRBD2. V was clipped by 0 bases and J by 9 bases; unmatched bases: 19. The CDR3 runs to 19 residues. Germline loops: CDR1 LGHNA, CDR2 YSLEER.

This rearrangement joins TRBV5-6 to TRBJ1-2; 7 bases align to TRBD1. Germline V gives CDR1 SGHDT, CDR2 YYEEEE. CDR3 size: 14 residues. The ends lost 0 bases at V and 8 bases at J; junction bases unmatched: 7. CDR3 protein: CASSLEGGATGYTF. In nucleotides, the CDR3 is TGTGCCAGCAGCTTGGAAGGGGGCGCGACCGGCTACACCTTC.

The chain links TRBV11-3 to TRBJ2-2; 11 bases are shared with TRBD1. Unmatched junction bases numbered 6, after V lost 5 bases and J lost 4 bases. This CDR3 is 16 amino acids long. Germline V CDR1 and CDR2: SGHNT, YENEEA. The CDR3, as DNA: TGTGCCAGCAGCCAACGGGACAGGGGGAGCACCGGGGAGCTGTTTTTT. This sequence encodes CASSQRDRGSTGELFF.

The chain carries TRBV2 and TRBJ2-5, with D perhaps matching TRBD2 (5 bases). V gave up 1 base and J gave up 1 base, with 7 bases separating them. This CDR3 spans 14 amino acids. CDR1 is SNHLY, CDR2 FYNNEI, per germline. CDR3 coding DNA: TGTGCCAGCAGTGAAGGTCGGGGCCAAGAGACCCAGTACTTC. Its translation is CASSEGRGQETQYF.

The J gene is TRBJ1-1, the V gene TRBV11-3, with a tentative D call TRBD1 (5 bases). Between the trimmed V and J ends, which lost 1 base and 3 bases, there was a span of 6 bases. In germline, CDR1 is SGHNT, CDR2 YENEEA. The CDR3 is 13 amino acids. In DNA form, the CDR3 reads TGTGCCAGCAGCTTAGCCAGGGACACTGAAGCTTTCTTT. Protein sequence: CASSLARDTEAFF.

The chain uses TRBV27 and TRBJ1-5; D ambiguous. CDR1 is MNHEY, CDR2 SMNVEV, per germline (reference sequence). V lost 3 bases, J lost 2 bases, and 5 bases lay in between. This CDR3 spans 13 amino acids. This chain's CDR3 is CASSLSRNQPQHF. In DNA, the CDR3 is TGTGCCAGCAGTTTGTCTCGCAATCAGCCCCAGCATTTT.

This clone was counted once. The chain joins TRBV27 to TRBJ2-2; D may be TRBD2 (6 bases). Per the germline V gene, CDR1 is MNHEY and CDR2 is SMNVEV (reference sequence). The ends were cut back, 0 bases at V and 4 bases at J, with 24 bases in the middle. This CDR3 comprises 20 residues. The CDR3 spells CASSLSSARIGGAGTGELFF. In DNA form, the CDR3 reads TGTGCCAGCAGTTTATCATCCGCGCGAATCGGAGGGGCAGGCACCGGGGAGCTGTTTTTT.

The rearrangement uses TRBV5-1 and TRBJ2-3; unclear D gene. V gave up 5 bases and J gave up 3 bases, with 7 bases separating them. The CDR3 covers 12 residues. Germline values: CDR1 SGHRS, CDR2 YFSETQ. The chain's CDR3 is CASRARTDTQYF. CDR3 nucleotides: TGCGCCAGCAGAGCGAGAACAGATACGCAGTATTTT.

The chain employs TRBV6-6 and TRBJ1-1; D may be TRBD1 (5 bases). The CDR3 contains 16 residues. V was cut by 2 bases and J by 0 bases, with 13 bases left in between. The V gene's germline CDR1 is MNHNY and CDR2 SVGAGI (reference sequence). As DNA, the CDR3 is TGTGCCAGCAGTTACGGGGGGGTGGGCATGAACACTGAAGCTTTCTTT. Translating gives CASSYGGVGMNTEAFF.

The chain combines TRBV6-5 with TRBJ1-4; a weak D match, TRBD1 (5 bases). Between the trimmed V and J ends, which lost 8 bases and 6 bases, there was a span of 19 bases. The germline CDR1 and CDR2 sequences are MNHEY and SVGAGI. This CDR3 spans 15 amino acids. The DNA for the CDR3 is TGTGCCAGCTCAGAAGAAGGGGTGGAAGATGAAAAACTGTTTTTT. This encodes CASSEEGVEDEKLFF.

The chain joins TRBV28 to TRBJ2-7; 9 bases line up with TRBD2. V trimming: 3 bases; J trimming: 6 bases; junction bases outside the gene matches: 3. The CDR3 length is 13 residues. Germline lookup yields CDR1 MDHEN and CDR2 SYDVKM. The DNA for the CDR3 is TGTGCCAGCAGTTTTGTGCGGGAGGGCGAGCAGTACTTC. It yields the protein CASSFVREGEQYF.

The chain uses TRBV27 and TRBJ1-5; D ambiguous. The germline gives CDR1 MNHEY, CDR2 SMNVEV (reference sequence). V was pared by 1 base and J by 6 bases, with 4 bases between. The CDR3 covers 12 residues. This chain's CDR3 is CASSLYGQPQHF. The CDR3 nucleotides are TGTGCCAGCAGTTTATACGGTCAGCCCCAGCATTTT.

The chain uses TRBV4-1 and TRBJ1-4; D is unresolved. V lost 4 bases to trimming and J lost 5 bases, with 14 bases between them. The CDR3 is made up of 15 amino acids. Germline V gives CDR1 MGHRA, CDR2 YSYEKL. CDR3 bases: TGCGCCAGCAGCCCCAGGAGGGATTCAAATGAAAAACTGTTTTTT. This encodes CASSPRRDSNEKLFF.

The chain uses TRBV10-3 and TRBJ2-7, with 7 bases identical to TRBD2. The CDR3 sequence is 15 residues long. Germline values: CDR1 ENHRY, CDR2 SYGVKD. Unmatched junction bases numbered 4, after V lost 0 bases and J lost 2 bases. The CDR3 DNA reads as TGTGCCATCAGTGAGTCTGTGCTAGCGGCCTACGAGCAGTACTTC. Translation: CAISESVLAAYEQYF.

V gene TRBV28 combines with J gene TRBJ2-3; maybe TRBD2 (6 bases). Germline-derived CDR1 and CDR2 are MDHEN and SYDVKM. Trimming stripped 2 bases from V and 2 bases from J, with 11 bases between. CDR3 length: 15 residues. CDR3 sequence: CASSLGGPPTDTQYF. CDR3 sequence (DNA): TGTGCCAGCAGTTTAGGAGGGCCCCCCACAGATACGCAGTATTTT. The variable domain in full, completed from reference TRBV28 and TRBJ2-3, reads DVKVTQSSRYLVKRTGEKVFLECVQDMDHENMFWYRQDPGLGLRLIYFSYDVKMKEKGDIPEGYSVSREKKERFSLILESASTNQTSMYLCASSLGGPPTDTQYFGPGTRLTVL.

The V gene is TRBV28, the J gene TRBJ2-7; D gene ambiguous. V lost 3 bases and J lost 3, with 9 bases in between. Per germline, CDR1 MDHEN and CDR2 SYDVKM. This CDR3 comprises 13 residues. The CDR3 loop is CASSFAGYYEQYF. DNA of the CDR3: TGTGCCAGCAGTTTTGCCGGGTACTACGAGCAGTACTTC.

The chain employs TRBV7-3 and TRBJ2-3, with D possibly being TRBD1 (5 bases). The CDR3 is 16 residues long. The germline gives CDR1 SGHTA, CDR2 FQGTGA. V was trimmed by 5 bases and J by 0 bases, leaving 15 bases between them. Here the CDR3 reads CASSLDRSVSTDTQYF. The CDR3 DNA sequence: TGTGCCAGCAGCCTAGACAGATCCGTTAGCACAGATACGCAGTATTTT.

This chain connects TRBV28 to TRBJ2-1, with 8 bases fitting TRBD2. This CDR3 comprises 14 residues. With V trimmed by 8 bases and J by 7 bases, 10 bases remained unmatched. In germline, CDR1 is MDHEN, CDR2 SYDVKM. Written as DNA, the CDR3 is TGTGCCAGCCATATCCGGACTAGCAGGAATGAGCAGTTCTTC. Amino acids: CASHIRTSRNEQFF.

J is TRBJ2-1 and V is TRBV11-3, with TRBD1 identical over 7 bases. This CDR3 region has 13 residues. Trimming removed 5 bases from V and 5 bases from J; junction bases left unmatched: 3. From germline, CDR1 is SGHNT and CDR2 YENEEA. CDR3 DNA sequence: TGTGCCAGCAGCCGTAGGGGGCACAATGAGCAGTTCTTC. Its translation: CASSRRGHNEQFF.

The J gene is TRBJ2-5, the V gene TRBV5-4; TRBD1 matches at 7 bases. The V and J ends lost 0 bases and 5 bases, in that order; junction bases with no gene match: 4. CDR1 is SGHNT and CDR2 is YYREEE in the germline V gene (reference sequence). The CDR3 runs 14 residues. The CDR3 is CASSLGQGLETQYF. CDR3 bases: TGTGCCAGCAGCTTGGGACAGGGTCTGGAGACCCAGTACTTC.

This clone rates as medium-sized. The genes are TRBV28 and TRBJ2-1; 7 bases are a match to TRBD2. The V gene's germline CDR1 is MDHEN and CDR2 SYDVKM. V dropped 1 base and J dropped 5; count of bases not matched to a gene: 5. This CDR3 spans 15 amino acids. CDR3 coding DNA: TGTGCCAGCAGTTTATTGCGGGAGCGCCACAATGAGCAGTTCTTC. It codes for CASSLLRERHNEQFF.

This chain uses TRBV4-2 with TRBJ2-7, with D hard to call. Trimming removed 1 base at V and 5 bases at J, with 15 bases between. Germline V lookup: CDR1 LGHNA, CDR2 YNFKEQ. CDR3 length equals 15 residues. The CDR3 bases are TGTGCCAGCAGCCAAGTCCACAGAATTTCGGACGAGCAGTACTTC. Its protein product is CASSQVHRISDEQYF.

The V call is TRBV5-1, the J call TRBJ1-2, with TRBD1 matching over 8 bases. There are 14 residues in the CDR3. In germline, CDR1 is SGHRS, CDR2 YFSETQ. V dropped 4 bases and J dropped 2; count of bases not matched to a gene: 4. The chain's CDR3 is CASSGQGGNYGYTF. As DNA, the CDR3 is TGCGCCAGCAGCGGACAGGGAGGGAACTATGGCTACACCTTC.

The chain carries TRBV11-1 and TRBJ2-7, with D maybe TRBD2 (6 bases). Trimming pared 4 bases from V and 7 bases from J, leaving 11 bases between. CDR1 is SGHAT, CDR2 FQDESV, per germline (reference sequence). CDR3 length equals 12 residues. CDR3: CASSYGGSEQYF. The CDR3 DNA reads as TGTGCCAGCAGCTACGGGGGTTCGGAGCAGTACTTC.

The table lists this clone with a count of one. The J gene is TRBJ1-1, the V gene TRBV11-2, with no clear D. CDR3 length equals 13 residues. Germline CDR1 and CDR2: SGHAT and FQNNGV. Trimming took off 4 bases at V and 5 bases at J, with 11 bases between the two ends. The CDR3 sequence is CASSSLVGTEAFF. In nucleotides, the CDR3 is TGTGCCAGCAGCTCCCTAGTTGGGACTGAAGCTTTCTTT.

V gene TRBV5-4 combines with J gene TRBJ2-1; 9 bases agree with TRBD1. CDR3 length: 15 residues. Germline CDR1 reads SGHNT; CDR2 reads YYREEE (reference sequence). The V segment lost 7 bases and the J segment 4 bases; nucleotides outside the gene matches: 9. This CDR3 is CASQLWGQGYNEQFF. CDR3 nucleotides: TGTGCCAGCCAGCTTTGGGGACAGGGATACAATGAGCAGTTCTTC.

The chain employs TRBV5-1 and TRBJ2-7, with D tentatively TRBD1 (6 bases). The V end lost 4 bases, the J end lost 5 bases, and 16 bases lay between the germline ends. Germline V lookup: CDR1 SGHRS, CDR2 YFSETQ. The CDR3 covers 14 residues. CDR3 protein: CASSPYLEGDEQYF. The CDR3, as DNA: TGCGCCAGCAGCCCGTACCTCGAGGGGGACGAGCAGTACTTC.